One TCR beta chain is described in this entry. TCRdb's table, derived via immunoSEQ multiplex PCR, lists solely in-frame clones and lacks some. The sample contains about 240,000 clones, 82% of which appear only once. The source of the sample is a study of blood T cell repertoires in COVID-19. About the study: Nucleic acid was either cDNA or gDNA, and it came from T cells, B-cell-depleted T cells, or PBMCs.

CDR1 LGHNA and CDR2 YSLEER come from the germline V gene. Trimming removed 4 bases from V and 5 bases from J, with 15 bases in between. This CDR3 region has 14 residues. The clonotype originates from a woman under 30 with acute or convalescent COVID-19. The chain is built from TRBV4-3 and TRBJ2-7; D is perhaps TRBD2 (6 bases). Specimen: peripheral blood. The CDR3: CASSPGGLADEQYF. CDR3 DNA: TGCGCCAGCAGCCCAGGAGGGCTAGCCGACGAGCAGTACTTC.